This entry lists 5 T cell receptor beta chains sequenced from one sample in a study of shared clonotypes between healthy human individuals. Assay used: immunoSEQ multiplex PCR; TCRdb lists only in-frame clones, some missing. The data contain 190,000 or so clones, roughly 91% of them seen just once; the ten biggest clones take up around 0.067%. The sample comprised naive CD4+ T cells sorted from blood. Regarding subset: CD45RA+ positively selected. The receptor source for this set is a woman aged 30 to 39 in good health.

CDR3 sequence: CATEGYAGGNQPQHF. CDR3 DNA: TGTGCCACCGAGGGCTATGCCGGCGGCAATCAGCCCCAGCATTTT. The chain employs TRBV28 and TRBJ1-5; unclear D gene. Germline CDR1 MDHEN, CDR2 SYDVKM. The CDR3 is made up of 15 amino acids. V lost 10 bases and J 2 bases, leaving 18 bases between the germline ends.

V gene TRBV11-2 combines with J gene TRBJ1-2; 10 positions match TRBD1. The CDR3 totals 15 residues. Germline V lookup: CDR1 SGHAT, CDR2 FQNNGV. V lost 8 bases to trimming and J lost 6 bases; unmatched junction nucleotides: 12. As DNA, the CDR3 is TGTGCCAGCTCTACGGGGACAGGGGAAGCCCATGGCTACACCTTC. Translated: CASSTGTGEAHGYTF. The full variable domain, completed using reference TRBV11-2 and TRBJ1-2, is EAGVAQSPRYKIIEKRQSVAFWCNPISGHATLYWYQQILGQGPKLLIQFQNNGVVDDSQLPKDRFSAERLKGVDSTLKIQPAKLEDSAVYLCASSTGTGEAHGYTFGSGTRLTVV.

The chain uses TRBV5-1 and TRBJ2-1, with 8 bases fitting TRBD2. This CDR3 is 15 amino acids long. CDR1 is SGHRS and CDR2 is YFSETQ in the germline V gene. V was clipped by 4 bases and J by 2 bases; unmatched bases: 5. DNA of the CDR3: TGCGCCAGCAGCCAAACTAGCGGAGCCTACAATGAGCAGTTCTTC. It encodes CASSQTSGAYNEQFF.

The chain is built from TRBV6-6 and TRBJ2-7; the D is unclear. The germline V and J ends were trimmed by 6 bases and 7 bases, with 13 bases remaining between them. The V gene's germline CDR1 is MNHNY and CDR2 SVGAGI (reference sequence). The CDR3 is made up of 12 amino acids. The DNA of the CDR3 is TGTGCCAGCAGCCAATACCGAGAGGAGCAGTACTTC. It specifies CASSQYREEQYF.

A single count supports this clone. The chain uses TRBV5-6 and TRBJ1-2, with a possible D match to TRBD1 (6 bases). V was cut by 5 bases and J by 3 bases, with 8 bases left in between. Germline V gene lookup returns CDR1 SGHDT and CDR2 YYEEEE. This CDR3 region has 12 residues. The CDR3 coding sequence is TGTGCCAGCAGACGGACAGACTATGGCTACACCTTC. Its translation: CASRRTDYGYTF. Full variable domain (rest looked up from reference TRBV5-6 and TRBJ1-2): DAGVTQSPTHLIKTRGQQVTLRCSPKSGHDTVSWYQQALGQGPQFIFQYYEEEERQRGNFPDRFSGHQFPNYSSELNVNALLLGDSALYLCASRRTDYGYTFGSGTRLTVV.